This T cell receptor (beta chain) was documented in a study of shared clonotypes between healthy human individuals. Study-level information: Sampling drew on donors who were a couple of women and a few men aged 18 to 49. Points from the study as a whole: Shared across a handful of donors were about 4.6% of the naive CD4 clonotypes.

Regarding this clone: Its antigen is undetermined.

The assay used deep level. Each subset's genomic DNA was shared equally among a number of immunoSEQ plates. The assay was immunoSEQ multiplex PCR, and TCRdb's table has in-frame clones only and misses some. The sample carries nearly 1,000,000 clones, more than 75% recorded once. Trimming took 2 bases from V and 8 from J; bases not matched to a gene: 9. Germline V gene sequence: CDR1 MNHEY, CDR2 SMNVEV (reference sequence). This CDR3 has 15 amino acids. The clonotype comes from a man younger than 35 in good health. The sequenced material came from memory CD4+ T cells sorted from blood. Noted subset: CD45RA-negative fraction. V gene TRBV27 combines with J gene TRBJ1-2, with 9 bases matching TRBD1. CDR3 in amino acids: CASSLRYGQGQGYTF. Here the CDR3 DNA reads TGTGCCAGCAGTTTAAGATATGGACAGGGGCAGGGCTACACCTTC.